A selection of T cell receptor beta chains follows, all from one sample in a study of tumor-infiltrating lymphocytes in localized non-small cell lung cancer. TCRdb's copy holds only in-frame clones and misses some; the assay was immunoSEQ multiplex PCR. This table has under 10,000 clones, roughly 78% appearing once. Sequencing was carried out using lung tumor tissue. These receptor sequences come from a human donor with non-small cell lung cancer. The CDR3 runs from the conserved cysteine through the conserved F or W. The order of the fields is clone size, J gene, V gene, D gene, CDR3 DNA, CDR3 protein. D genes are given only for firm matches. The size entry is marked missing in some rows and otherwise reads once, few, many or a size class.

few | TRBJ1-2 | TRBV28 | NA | TGTGCCAGCTATAATCCCGGGGGCGGCAACTATGGCTACACCTTC | CASYNPGGGNYGYTF
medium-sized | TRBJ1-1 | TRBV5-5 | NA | TGTGCCAGCAGCTATACCCCCCAACGCACTGAAGCTTTCTTT | CASSYTPQRTEAFF
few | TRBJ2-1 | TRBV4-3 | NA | TGCGCCAGCAGCCAAGATCGGTCGGGTTCAGAGCAGTTCTTC | CASSQDRSGSEQFF
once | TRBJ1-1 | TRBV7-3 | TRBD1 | TGTGCCAGCAGCAGGGACAGGGTAGATGGTGAAGCTTTCTTT | CASSRDRVDGEAFF
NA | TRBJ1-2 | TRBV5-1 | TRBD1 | TGCGCCAGCAGCTTGTACCCCCTAGACAGGGGGCGAGTGGATGGCTACACCTTC | CASSLYPLDRGRVDGYTF
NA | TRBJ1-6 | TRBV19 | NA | TGTGCCAGTAGTAACCCTCGGCGTCATAATTCACCCCTCCACTTT | CASSNPRRHNSPLHF
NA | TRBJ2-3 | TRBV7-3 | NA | TGTGCCAGCAGCCTGACTGTTTCTAGCACAGATACGCAGTATTTT | CASSLTVSSTDTQYF
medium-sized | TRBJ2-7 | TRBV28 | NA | TGTGCCAGCAGTTTTAATTCCGGTGGGGTACAGGTGAACTCCTACGAGCAGTACTTC | CASSFNSGGVQVNSYEQYF
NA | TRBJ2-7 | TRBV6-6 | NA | TGTGCCAGCAGTTACTCTTCCGATGGGGCTAGCTACGAGCAGTACTTC | CASSYSSDGASYEQYF
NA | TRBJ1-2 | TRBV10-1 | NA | TGCGCCAGCAGTGCCGGGACGGACTATGGCTACACCTTC | CASSAGTDYGYTF
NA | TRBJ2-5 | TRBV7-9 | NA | TGTGCCAGCTTGATTGCGGGGAGGGAGACCCAGTACTTC | CASLIAGRETQYF
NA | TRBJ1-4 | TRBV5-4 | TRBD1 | TGTGCCAGCAGCTTGCAGGGGGCAGGCAGTAATGAAAAACTGTTTTTT | CASSLQGAGSNEKLFF
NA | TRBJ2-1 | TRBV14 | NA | TGTGCCAGCAGCCAAGAGGTTTGGTCCAGGTCGGATGAGCAGTTCTTC | CASSQEVWSRSDEQFF
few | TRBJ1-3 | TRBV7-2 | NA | TGTGCCAGCAGCTCGTTTCAGATGTCTGGAAACACCATATATTTT | CASSSFQMSGNTIYF
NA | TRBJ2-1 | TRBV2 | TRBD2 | TGTGCCAGCAGTGAAAGCGGGAGGGCCTTCTACAATGAGCAGTTCTTC | CASSESGRAFYNEQFF
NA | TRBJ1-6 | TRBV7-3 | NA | TGTGCCAGCAGCTTAGCGGGGGCACGTTCACCCCTCCACTTT | CASSLAGARSPLHF
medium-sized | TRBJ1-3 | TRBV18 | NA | TGTGCCAGCTCTTCCAGGTTAGGGTCTGGAAACACCATATATTTT | CASSSRLGSGNTIYF
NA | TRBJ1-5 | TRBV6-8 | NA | TGTGCCAGCAGTGAGCATAGCAATCAGCCCCAGCATTTT | CASSEHSNQPQHF
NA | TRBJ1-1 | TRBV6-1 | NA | TGTGCCAGCAGTTATCCAGGGAACACTGAAGCTTTCTTT | CASSYPGNTEAFF
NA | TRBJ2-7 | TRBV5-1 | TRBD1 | TGCGCCAGCAGCCGCGACAGGGCCTACGAGCAGTACTTC | CASSRDRAYEQYF
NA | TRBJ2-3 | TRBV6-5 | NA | TGTGCCAGCACCCCCGGCGGAGGGGTTTTAAATACGCAGTATTTT | CASTPGGGVLNTQYF
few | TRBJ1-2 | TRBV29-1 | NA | TGCGGGGGAGCCGGTAACTATGGCTACACCTTC | CGGAGNYGYTF
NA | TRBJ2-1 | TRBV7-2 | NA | TGTGCCAGCAGCTCGACGGGGAATGAGCAGTTCTTC | CASSSTGNEQFF
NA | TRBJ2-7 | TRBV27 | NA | TGTGCCAGCAGTGCCAAGACTGGCTCCTACGAGCAGTACTTC | CASSAKTGSYEQYF
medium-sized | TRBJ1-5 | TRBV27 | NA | TGTGCCAGCAGTTTATTAGGCACACGGACCAATCAGCCCCAGCATTTT | CASSLLGTRTNQPQHF
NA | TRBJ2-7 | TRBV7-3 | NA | TGTGCCAGCAGCTTAGCCCCGGGACGAGACTACGAGCAGTACTTC | CASSLAPGRDYEQYF
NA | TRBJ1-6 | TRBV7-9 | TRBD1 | TGTGCCAGCAGCGCGGGACAGGGGCCCTCACCCCTCCACTTT | CASSAGQGPSPLHF